This TCR beta chain was recorded in a study of blood T cell repertoires in COVID-19. The overall study: Spain, Italy and the United States supplied samples that represented acute and convalescent COVID-19. PBMCs, B-cell-depleted T cells, or T cells provided the cDNA or gDNA that made up the material.

The germline CDR1 and CDR2 sequences are DFQATT and SNEGSKA (reference sequence). The CDR3 runs to 14 residues. V was clipped by 3 bases and J by 4 bases, with 13 bases between them. Source study methods: Counts of nucleated cells, estimated from reference gene primer amplification, were obtained. Assay: immunoSEQ multiplex PCR; the TCRdb copy retains only in-frame clones and omits some. The DNA was the basis for D and trimming; V, J and clone size are from that table. This sample has 150,000 to 200,000 clones; roughly 90% occur once, and the top ten carry roughly a sixth. V is TRBV20-1 and J is TRBJ1-5; D is perhaps TRBD1 (6 bases). Sequencing was done on a sample of peripheral blood. This receptor was identified in a man between 60 and 75 years old with active or convalescent COVID-19. The CDR3 region has the DNA TGCAGTGCTAGTGCGGACAGAGAGAATCAGCCCCAGCATTTT. Its protein product is CSASADRENQPQHF.